The 11 T cell receptor beta chains below all came from one sample that was sequenced in a study of control samples from healthy donors and cancer patients. Method: immunoSEQ multiplex PCR; TCRdb's copy keeps in-frame clones and lacks some. The table lists approximately 130,000 clones, roughly 90% of them singletons, with under 40% in the top ten. Sequencing input: blood. The receptor source for this set is a man in his forties or fifties in good health.

The V and J genes are TRBV7-9 and TRBJ1-6, with a possible D match to TRBD1 (5 bases). Trimming left V 3 bases short and J 14 bases short, with 17 bases between. The CDR3 has 14 amino acids. The germline V gene has CDR1 SEHNR and CDR2 FQNEAQ (reference sequence). CDR3 DNA: TGTGCCAGCAGCTTTGCCGGGGCGGAGCAAACCCTCCACTTT. Amino acid sequence: CASSFAGAEQTLHF.

J is TRBJ1-2 and V is TRBV24-1, with TRBD1 matching over 9 bases. The CDR3 contains 16 residues. Germline CDR1 is KGHDR and CDR2 is SFDVKD. The V segment lost 5 bases and the J segment 6 bases; nucleotides outside the gene matches: 12. DNA of the CDR3: TGTGCCACCAGTGTCCCCGGGACAGGGATCCGTGATGGCTACACCTTC. It specifies CATSVPGTGIRDGYTF.

This chain joins TRBV10-1 and TRBJ2-3, with 13 bases fitting TRBD2. J lost 4 bases, V lost 4 bases, and 5 bases had no gene match. Germline V CDR1 and CDR2: WNHNN, SYGVQD (reference sequence). The CDR3 is 16 amino acids. The CDR3 bases are TGCGCCAGCAGTGGGACTAGCGGGGGTGGTGCAGATACGCAGTATTTT. Its translation: CASSGTSGGGADTQYF.

This chain links TRBV10-3 with TRBJ2-6; 10 bases fit TRBD1. The CDR3 sequence is 16 residues long. Trimming at V came to 10 bases and at J to 1 base, leaving 7 bases not matched to a gene. Germline lookup yields CDR1 ENHRY and CDR2 SYGVKD. CDR3 nucleotides: TGTGCCACCCTATGGGACAGGGGATCTGGGGCCAACGTCCTGACTTTC. It specifies CATLWDRGSGANVLTF.

The chain employs TRBV2 and TRBJ1-1; 8 bases align to TRBD1. Trimming removed 6 bases from V and 3 bases from J; junction bases left unmatched: 9. This CDR3 region has 15 residues. Germline CDR1 SNHLY, CDR2 FYNNEI. CDR3 sequence (DNA): TGTGCCAGCAGACCGACAGGGGAGAGGTACACTGAAGCTTTCTTT. Translation: CASRPTGERYTEAFF.

CDR3 bases: TGTGCCAGCTCACCAACGACGTCAGGGGGTCGTTCACCCCTCCACTTT. Amino acid sequence: CASSPTTSGGRSPLHF. The rearrangement joins TRBV18 to TRBJ1-6; TRBD1 matches at 7 bases. The junction had 10 bases not matched to a gene; V was cut back by 2 bases and J by 9 bases. The length of the CDR3 is 16 residues. CDR1 KGHSH and CDR2 LQKENI come from the germline V gene.

This chain joins TRBV20-1 and TRBJ2-1; D gene uncertain. The CDR3 length is 11 residues. With 0 bases removed from V and 9 bases from J, the gap between germline ends came to 6 bases. Germline CDR1 reads DFQATT; CDR2 reads SNEGSKA (reference sequence). CDR3 amino acids: CSARDPPEQFF. CDR3 bases: TGCAGTGCTAGAGATCCCCCTGAGCAGTTCTTC.

V is TRBV4-3 and J is TRBJ1-2; D call uncertain. The CDR3 runs 15 residues. Germline V gene lookup returns CDR1 LGHNA and CDR2 YSLEER. Trimming removed 0 bases at V and 4 bases at J, with 12 bases between. The CDR3 DNA sequence: TGCGCCAGCAGCCAAGAAGTAGGAGGGAGCTATGGCTACACCTTC. It yields the protein CASSQEVGGSYGYTF.

The V and J genes are TRBV9 and TRBJ2-5; D is tentatively TRBD1 or TRBD2 (5 bases each). Trimming removed 2 bases at V and 1 base at J, with 15 bases between. The CDR3 runs 16 residues. From germline, CDR1 is SGDLS and CDR2 YYNGEE. The CDR3: CASSVSGTVFQETQYF. The CDR3 bases are TGTGCCAGCAGCGTTTCCGGGACCGTATTCCAAGAGACCCAGTACTTC.

The gene calls are TRBV18 and TRBJ2-7; D is uncertain. The V gene lost 2 bases and the J gene lost 2 bases, with 16 bases spanning the gap. In germline, CDR1 is KGHSH, CDR2 LQKENI. The CDR3 has 16 residues. The chain's CDR3 is CASSPNGGPTTYEQYF. For the CDR3, the DNA is TGTGCCAGCTCACCAAATGGTGGACCGACGACCTACGAGCAGTACTTC.

The chain recombines TRBV10-3 with TRBJ2-5, with TRBD2 as a possible D gene (6 bases). The CDR3 has 16 amino acids. V was pared by 4 bases and J by 1 base, with 16 bases between. Per the germline V gene, CDR1 is ENHRY and CDR2 is SYGVKD. CDR3 loop: CAISAGAGPFQETQYF. DNA for the CDR3: TGTGCCATCAGTGCGGGAGCAGGGCCCTTCCAAGAGACCCAGTACTTC.